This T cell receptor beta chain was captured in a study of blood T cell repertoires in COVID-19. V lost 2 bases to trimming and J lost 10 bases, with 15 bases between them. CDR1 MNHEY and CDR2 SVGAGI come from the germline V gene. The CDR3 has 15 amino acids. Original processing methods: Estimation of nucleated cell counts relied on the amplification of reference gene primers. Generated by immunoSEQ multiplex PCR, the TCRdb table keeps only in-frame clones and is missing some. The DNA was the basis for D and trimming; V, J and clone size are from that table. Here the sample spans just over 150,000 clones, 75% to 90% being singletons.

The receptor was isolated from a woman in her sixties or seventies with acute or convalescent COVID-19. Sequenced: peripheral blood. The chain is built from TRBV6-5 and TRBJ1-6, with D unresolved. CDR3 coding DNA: TGTGCCAGCAGTTACAGTCGGCAGGCACAGTCACCCCTCCACTTT. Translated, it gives CASSYSRQAQSPLHF.